This T cell receptor (beta chain) is drawn from a study of blood T cell repertoires in COVID-19. About the research overall: Acute and convalescent COVID-19 samples came from the United States, Italy and Spain. In each case, the material was cDNA or gDNA derived from T cells, B-cell-depleted T cells, or PBMCs.

Authors' processing steps: How many nucleated cells were present was estimated from reference gene primer amplification. Libraries were prepared by immunoSEQ multiplex PCR; TCRdb keeps only in-frame clonotypes and omits some of them. V and J calls and clone size are given by that table; D and trimming were obtained from the DNA. The table records tens of thousands of clones, roughly 85% of them present only once. A few counts support this clone. The CDR3 is 16 amino acids. The ends lost 0 bases at V and 0 bases at J; junction bases unmatched: 2. CDR1 is SGHTA, CDR2 FQGNSA, per germline. The origin of this receptor is a man older than 75 with acute or convalescent COVID-19. Material: peripheral blood. This chain joins TRBV7-2 and TRBJ1-3; 7 nucleotides match TRBD1. The CDR3 reads CASSLASGGSGNTIYF. The CDR3 region has the DNA TGTGCCAGCAGCTTAGCCTCAGGGGGCTCTGGAAACACCATATATTTT.